The 26 T cell receptor beta chains given below trace back to one sample, sequenced in a study of shared clonotypes between healthy human individuals. The repertoire was sequenced with immunoSEQ multiplex PCR; TCRdb's copy has only in-frame clones and lacks some. The sample records about 490,000 clones, about 82% being singletons. Sequenced: PBMCs. The receptors stem from a woman aged 40 to 50 in good health. Some clones in this sample may be carry-over from other donors' samples.

The CDR3 is CASSDSPGTGGDPYGYTF. The CDR3, as DNA: TGTGCCAGCAGTGACTCACCCGGGACAGGGGGCGACCCCTATGGCTACACCTTC. V usage is TRBV6-4 and J usage is TRBJ1-2, with 12 bases that match TRBD1. From germline, CDR1 is MRHNA and CDR2 SNTAGT. The CDR3 runs to 18 residues. The junction had 9 bases not matched to a gene; V was cut back by 0 bases and J by 4 bases.

This clone is a singleton in its sample. The chain combines TRBV18 with TRBJ2-4; 8 bases align to TRBD1. The CDR3 spans 17 residues. CDR1 is KGHSH and CDR2 is LQKENI in the germline V gene. The trim removed 3 bases at V and 2 bases at J, leaving 9 bases unmatched. The CDR3: CASSPPRGRGTKNIQYF. The CDR3 DNA reads TGTGCCAGCTCACCTCCCAGGGGGCGCGGGACCAAAAACATTCAGTACTTC.

The V and J genes are TRBV28 and TRBJ2-1; perhaps TRBD2 as D (5 bases). Germline CDR1 and CDR2: MDHEN and SYDVKM. CDR3 size: 11 residues. CDR3 amino acids: CASTRGPEEFF. CDR3 nucleotide sequence: TGTGCTTCGACCCGTGGGCCGGAGGAGTTCTTC.

This clone was picked up many times. The rearrangement joins TRBV19 to TRBJ2-3, with D perhaps being TRBD1 or TRBD2 (6 bases each). There are 18 residues in the CDR3. Germline CDR1 reads LNHDA; CDR2 reads SQIVND (reference sequence). Between the trimmed V and J ends, which lost 1 base and 5 bases, there was a span of 22 bases. The DNA of the CDR3 is TGTGCCAGTAGTATAGGAGAAGGGGGAGCACTAGCAGGAGATACGCAGTATTTT. Encoded protein: CASSIGEGGALAGDTQYF.

This clone was found a few times. The rearrangement uses TRBV11-2 and TRBJ2-1; D tentatively reads TRBD1 or TRBD2 (6 bases each). V was pared by 0 bases and J by 7 bases, with 13 bases between. CDR1 and CDR2 from the germline V gene are SGHAT and FQNNGV. The CDR3 loop spans 15 amino acids. The CDR3 nucleotides are TGTGCCAGCAGCTTAGATCGGGGGACAATGAATGAGCAGTTCTTC. Translation gives CASSLDRGTMNEQFF.

The J gene is TRBJ2-7, the V gene TRBV6-1; D remains unclear. V dropped 3 bases and J dropped 4 bases, with 7 bases sitting between them. The germline V gene has CDR1 MNHNS and CDR2 SASEGT. The CDR3 consists of 12 residues. The CDR3, as DNA: TGTGCCAGCAGTGATTACAGATACGAGCAGTACTTC. It codes for CASSDYRYEQYF.

Remarks on this clone: A far larger clone is just one base off, so this is likely a read error. Given the absence of the conserved phenylalanine or tryptophan at the CDR3 end, a read error is likely. The chain uses TRBV29-1 and TRBJ1-1, with 7 nucleotides matching TRBD1. The CDR3 covers 15 residues. The V segment lost 4 bases and the J segment 0 bases; nucleotides outside the gene matches: 8. Germline lookup yields CDR1 SQVTM and CDR2 ANQGSEA. CDR3 sequence reads: CSVGAYRGMNTEAFL. CDR3 DNA: TGCAGCGTTGGGGCATACAGGGGCATGAACACTGAAGCTTTCCTT.

J is TRBJ2-5 and V is TRBV9; 7 nucleotides align to TRBD1. The CDR3 contains 14 residues. CDR1 and CDR2 from the germline V gene are SGDLS and YYNGEE. J gave up 1 base and V 4 bases, and 4 bases lay outside the gene matches. CDR3 nucleotide sequence: TGTGCCAGCAGCCCTTGGGACAGCCAAGAGACCCAGTACTTC. This gives the protein CASSPWDSQETQYF.

V and J are TRBV7-2 and TRBJ2-3; possibly TRBD1 or TRBD2 for D (5 bases each). The CDR3 length is 14 residues. Germline lookup yields CDR1 SGHTA and CDR2 FQGNSA. V lost 7 bases, J lost 4 bases, and 15 bases lay in between. The CDR3: CASTPRGRADTQYF. CDR3 nucleotides: TGTGCCAGCACCCCGAGGGGTCGCGCAGATACGCAGTATTTT.

The V gene is TRBV13, the J gene TRBJ2-1; 8 bases match TRBD2. Germline V CDR1 and CDR2: PRHDT, FYEKMQ (reference sequence). CDR3 length equals 14 residues. J lost 3 bases, V lost 6 bases, and 4 bases had no gene match. The CDR3 DNA sequence: TGTGCCAGCAGGGAGAGCGGGAGCTACAATGAGCAGTTCTTC. Translating it yields CASRESGSYNEQFF. The full variable domain, with the rest looked up from reference TRBV13 and TRBJ2-1, is AAGVIQSPRHLIKEKRETATLKCYPIPRHDTVYWYQQGPGQDPQFLISFYEKMQSDKGSIPDRFSAQQFSDYHSELNMSSLELGDSALYFCASRESGSYNEQFFGPGTRLTVL.

This clone has just a few counts. The genes are TRBV5-4 and TRBJ2-7, with unresolved D. Trimming removed 4 bases from V and 2 bases from J, with 19 bases in between. Germline lookup yields CDR1 SGHNT and CDR2 YYREEE (reference sequence). This CDR3 is 16 amino acids long. The DNA for the CDR3 is TGTGCCAGCAGCCCGCGATTAGGTTCACCTACCTACGAGCAGTACTTC. Amino acid sequence: CASSPRLGSPTYEQYF.

The chain uses TRBV28 and TRBJ1-1, with D possibly being TRBD1 (5 bases). V lost 6 bases and J 0 bases, leaving 20 bases between the germline ends. Germline V gene data show CDR1 as MDHEN and CDR2 as SYDVKM. The CDR3 is 17 amino acids. CDR3 nucleotides: TGTGCCAGCAGCCATATCTACAGGCGGATTATGAACACTGAAGCTTTCTTT. It specifies CASSHIYRRIMNTEAFF.

There are many counts of this clone. The chain recombines TRBV7-7 with TRBJ2-3, with D possibly matching TRBD2 (6 bases). V was cut by 4 bases and J by 4 bases, with 12 bases left in between. The CDR3 consists of 14 residues. Germline loops: CDR1 SSHAT, CDR2 FNYEAQ (reference sequence). CDR3 region: CASSSGVSADTQYF. DNA of the CDR3: TGTGCCAGCAGCTCGGGAGTTTCTGCAGATACGCAGTATTTT.

This chain connects TRBV30 to TRBJ1-5; 8 nucleotides line up with TRBD1. CDR3 length: 14 amino acids. The V segment lost 2 bases and the J segment 4 bases; nucleotides outside the gene matches: 4. Germline-derived CDR1 and CDR2 are GTSNPN and SVGIG (reference sequence). The CDR3 reads CAWSSTGGNQPQHF. The CDR3 bases are TGTGCCTGGAGTTCCACAGGGGGGAATCAGCCCCAGCATTTT.

There are a few counts of this clone. The V call is TRBV5-1, the J call TRBJ2-2, with D possibly matching TRBD1 (5 bases). Germline CDR1 is SGHRS and CDR2 is YFSETQ. This CDR3 is 14 amino acids long. The V gene lost 1 base and the J gene lost 7 bases, with 11 bases spanning the gap. The DNA for the CDR3 is TGCGCCAGCAGCTTGCACCAGGGTAACGGGGAGCTGTTTTTT. This codes for CASSLHQGNGELFF.

The chain joins TRBV7-2 to TRBJ2-7; no reliable D call. CDR1 is SGHTA and CDR2 is FQGNSA in the germline V gene. Trimming removed 3 bases from V and 5 bases from J, with 14 bases in between. This CDR3 is built from 14 residues. This chain's CDR3 is CASSLWVLKDEQYF. CDR3 nucleotides: TGTGCCAGCAGCTTGTGGGTCCTTAAGGACGAGCAGTACTTC.

This clone was seen ten or more times. The V call is TRBV18, the J call TRBJ2-2; perhaps TRBD1 as D (6 bases). The germline V gene has CDR1 KGHSH and CDR2 LQKENI. The length of the CDR3 is 15 residues. The V gene lost 2 bases and the J gene lost 7 bases, with 14 bases spanning the gap. The CDR3 nucleotides are TGTGCCAGCTCACCATGGGGACAAACCGACGGGGAGCTGTTTTTT. Protein: CASSPWGQTDGELFF.

This chain connects TRBV11-2 to TRBJ2-7; 13 bases are a match to TRBD2. Per the germline V gene, CDR1 is SGHAT and CDR2 is FQNNGV. The CDR3 is made up of 16 amino acids. J gave up 3 bases and V 5 bases, and 7 bases lay outside the gene matches. The CDR3 protein is CASSPWTSGSVYEQYF. CDR3 in DNA: TGTGCCAGCAGCCCTTGGACTAGCGGGAGTGTCTACGAGCAGTACTTC.

The chain combines TRBV6-6 with TRBJ1-5, with D perhaps TRBD1 (6 bases). The CDR3 extends over 15 amino acids. Trimming shortened V by 2 bases and J by 6 bases, and 14 bases separated the two germline ends. From germline, CDR1 is MNHNY and CDR2 SVGAGI (reference sequence). The CDR3 region has the DNA TGTGCCAGCAGTTACGGGCAGGGGATGGGTCAGCCCCAGCATTTT. This sequence encodes CASSYGQGMGQPQHF.

The chain uses TRBV9 and TRBJ1-1; D ambiguous. The CDR3 loop spans 13 amino acids. The V end lost 4 bases, the J end lost 4 bases, and 11 bases lay between the germline ends. Germline V gene sequence: CDR1 SGDLS, CDR2 YYNGEE. DNA for the CDR3: TGTGCCAGCAGCCCCGAGGGAGTCACTGAAGCTTTCTTT. It codes for CASSPEGVTEAFF.

The chain joins TRBV4-3 to TRBJ1-1; D possibly corresponds to TRBD1 (5 bases). This CDR3 comprises 14 residues. Germline CDR1 LGHNA, CDR2 YSLEER. V was clipped by 0 bases and J by 1 base, with 6 bases between them. The CDR3 DNA sequence: TGCGCCAGCAGCCAAGACGGGGCGAACACTGAAGCTTTCTTT. It encodes CASSQDGANTEAFF.

J is TRBJ2-7 and V is TRBV19; TRBD1 might be the D (5 bases). CDR3 length: 14 residues. V was pared by 0 bases and J by 3 bases, with 9 bases between. Germline assignment: CDR1 LNHDA and CDR2 SQIVND (reference sequence). The CDR3 loop is CASSIELDNYEQYF. CDR3 sequence (DNA): TGTGCCAGTAGTATAGAGTTGGACAACTACGAGCAGTACTTC.

This clone appeared once. One base separates it from a far larger clone, so it is likely a read error. The sample carries other DNA sequences with the same CDR3. The rearrangement links TRBV27 to TRBJ2-7; 11 bases fit TRBD2. Germline values: CDR1 MNHEY, CDR2 SMNVEV (reference sequence). The ends lost 5 bases at V and 4 bases at J; junction bases unmatched: 13. The CDR3 runs 17 residues. The CDR3 loop reads CASSERSLSGRGYEQYF. The CDR3 coding sequence is TGTGCCAGCAGTGAACGGTCTCTTAGCGGGAGGGGGTACGAGCAGTACTTC.

On this clone: Given a much more abundant clone one base away, this may be a read error. The chain carries TRBV7-9 and TRBJ2-3, with D unclear. The CDR3 runs to 11 residues. Looked up from germline, CDR1 is SEHNR and CDR2 is FQNEAQ (reference sequence). Trimming removed 5 bases at V and 2 bases at J, with 2 bases between. The CDR3 bases are TGTGCCAGCAGCGTCACAGATACGCAGTATTTT. Translating it yields CASSVTDTQYF.

This clone has a handful of counts. The chain employs TRBV28 and TRBJ2-3; D perhaps matches TRBD2 (6 bases). Germline lookup yields CDR1 MDHEN and CDR2 SYDVKM. The V end was cut by 6 bases, the J end by 5 bases, with 12 bases between. CDR3 length: 13 amino acids. The CDR3 nucleotides are TGTGCCAGCAGGGAGGGCCTGGAAGATACGCAGTATTTT. It translates to CASREGLEDTQYF.

The chain carries TRBV28 and TRBJ2-2; D is unresolved. Germline V lookup: CDR1 MDHEN, CDR2 SYDVKM. The CDR3 loop spans 12 amino acids. The V end lost 3 bases, the J end lost 5 bases, and 4 bases lay between the germline ends. The CDR3 DNA is TGTGCCAGCAGTTTCCAAACCGGGGAGCTGTTTTTT. As protein: CASSFQTGELFF.